This TCR beta chain is from a study of beta chain features in type 1 diabetes. The whole isolated RNA underwent reverse transcription, so sequencing captured expressed TCRB transcripts. Produced via immunoSEQ multiplex PCR; TCRdb's table is partial and in-frame only. The sample gives 140,000 to 150,000 clones, under 60% of which show up once; approximately 0.4% is in the top ten. Regarding the study as a whole: Fewer junction insertions and more nucleotide deletions appeared in type 1 diabetes patients.

As to this clone: Its antigen is not identified.

CDR1 is SGHNT, CDR2 YYREEE, per germline (reference sequence). The CDR3 consists of 14 residues. V lost 4 bases, J lost 6 bases, and 10 bases stayed unmatched. This receptor was identified in a man younger than 30 in good health. Material: Tregs from blood. V is TRBV5-4 and J is TRBJ2-7, with TRBD1 matching over 7 bases. The CDR3, as DNA: TGTGCCAGCAGCCAAGCGAACTCAGGGGGCGAGCAGTACTTC. Amino acid sequence: CASSQANSGGEQYF.